This T cell receptor (beta chain) was documented in a study of CD8 T cells in Susac syndrome. Germline V lookup: CDR1 SEHNR, CDR2 FQNEAQ (reference sequence). This CDR3 region has 13 residues. V was shortened by 5 bases and J by 7 bases, with 14 bases between the two germline ends. Random hexamers served to reverse transcribe roughly 0.45 to 1 ug RNA. TCRdb re-called the immunoSEQ multiplex PCR reads with MiXCR, one entry per CDR3 protein. The sample holds 250,000 to 300,000 distinct CDR3 sequences; 75% to 90% are singletons and the top ten take approximately 0.18%. The genes are TRBV7-9 and TRBJ1-2; D gene unclear. The sample comprised CD8+ T cells from PBMCs. The source is a human donor with multiple sclerosis. The CDR3 sequence is CASSEKADVGYTF. Written as DNA, the CDR3 is TGTGCCAGCAGCGAGAAGGCCGATGTTGGCTACACCTTC.